This T cell receptor (beta chain) was obtained from a study of blood T cell repertoires in COVID-19. In the source study's methods: Nucleated cell number was recorded as an estimate derived from reference gene primer amplification. TCRdb's table, derived via immunoSEQ multiplex PCR, lists solely in-frame clones and lacks some. V and J calls and clone size are given by that table; D and trimming were obtained from the DNA. The table includes about 180,000 clones, 80% to 90% detected once. The CDR3 is 15 amino acids. The V gene lost 5 bases and the J gene lost 2 bases, with 14 bases spanning the gap. The germline V gene has CDR1 SGHAT and CDR2 FQNNGV.

The chain recombines TRBV11-2 with TRBJ2-3; weak D call: TRBD2 (6 bases). The specimen was PBMCs or T cells enriched from blood (not recorded which). This receptor was identified in a woman aged 40 to 50 with acute COVID-19. The CDR3 nucleotides read TGTGCCAGCAGCGTTTCGGCGGGGTACACAGATACGCAGTATTTT. Its protein is CASSVSAGYTDTQYF.